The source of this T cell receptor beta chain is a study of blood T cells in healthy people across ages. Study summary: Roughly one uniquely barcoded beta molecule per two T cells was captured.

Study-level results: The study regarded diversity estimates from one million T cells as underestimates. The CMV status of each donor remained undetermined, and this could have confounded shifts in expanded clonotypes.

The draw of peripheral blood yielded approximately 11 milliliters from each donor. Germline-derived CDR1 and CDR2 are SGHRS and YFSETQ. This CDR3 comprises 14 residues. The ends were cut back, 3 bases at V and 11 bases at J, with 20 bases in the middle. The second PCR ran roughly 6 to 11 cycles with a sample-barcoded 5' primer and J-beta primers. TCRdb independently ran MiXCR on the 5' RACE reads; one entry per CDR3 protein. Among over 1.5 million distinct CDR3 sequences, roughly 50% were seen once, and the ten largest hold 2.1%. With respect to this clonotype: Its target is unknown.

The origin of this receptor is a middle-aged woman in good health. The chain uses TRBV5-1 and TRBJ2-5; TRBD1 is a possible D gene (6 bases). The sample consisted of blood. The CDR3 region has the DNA TGCGCCAGCAGCTCGGACACGGAGACAGGACGACAGTACTTC. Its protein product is CASSSDTETGRQYF.